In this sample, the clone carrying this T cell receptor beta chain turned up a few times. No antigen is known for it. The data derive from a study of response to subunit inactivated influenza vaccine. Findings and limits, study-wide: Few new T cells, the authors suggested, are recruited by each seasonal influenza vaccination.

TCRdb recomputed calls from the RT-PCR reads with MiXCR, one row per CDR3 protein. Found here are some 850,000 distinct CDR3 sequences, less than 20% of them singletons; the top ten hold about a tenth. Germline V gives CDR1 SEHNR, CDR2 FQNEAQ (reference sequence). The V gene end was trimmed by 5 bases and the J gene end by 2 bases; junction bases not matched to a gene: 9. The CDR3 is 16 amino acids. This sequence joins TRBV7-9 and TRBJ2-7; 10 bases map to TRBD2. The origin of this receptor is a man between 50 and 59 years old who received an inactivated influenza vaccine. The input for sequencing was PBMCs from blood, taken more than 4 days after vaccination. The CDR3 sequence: CASSPQTSGVTYEQYF. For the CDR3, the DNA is TGTGCCAGCAGCCCTCAAACTAGCGGGGTTACCTACGAGCAGTACTTC. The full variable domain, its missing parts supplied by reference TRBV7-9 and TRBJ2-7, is DTGVSQNPRHKITKRGQNVTFRCDPISEHNRLYWYRQTLGQGPEFLTYFQNEAQLEKSRLLSDRFSAERPKGSFSTLEIQRTEQGDSAMYLCASSPQTSGVTYEQYFGPGTRLTVT.